This T cell receptor beta chain comes out of a study of cytotoxic CD8 clonotypes in ibrutinib-treated CLL. On the study more broadly: Of a cohort that held 10 to 12 relapsed/refractory and some 16 treatment-naive patients, fewer than 18 were IGHV unmutated. Partial responses totalled around 25 and complete responses 2; after median approximately 74 months, roughly 14 remained remitted and approximately twelve progressed.

Profiled with immunoSEQ multiplex PCR; TCRdb holds only in-frame clones, not every one. The sample shows approximately 320,000 clones, roughly 67% of them seen only once. This clone was seen only a few times. The V and J ends lost 2 bases and 0 bases respectively, with 11 bases between them. The CDR3 covers 16 residues. Germline CDR1 reads SNHLY; CDR2 reads FYNNEI. The source is a human donor with chronic lymphocytic leukemia. The chain is built from TRBV2 and TRBJ1-5, with a tentative D call TRBD1 (6 bases). Sequencing used PBMCs, obtained after 36 months of ibrutinib treatment. CDR3 protein: CASSESGAYSNQPQHF. The CDR3, as DNA: TGTGCCAGCAGTGAATCAGGGGCCTATAGCAATCAGCCCCAGCATTTT.